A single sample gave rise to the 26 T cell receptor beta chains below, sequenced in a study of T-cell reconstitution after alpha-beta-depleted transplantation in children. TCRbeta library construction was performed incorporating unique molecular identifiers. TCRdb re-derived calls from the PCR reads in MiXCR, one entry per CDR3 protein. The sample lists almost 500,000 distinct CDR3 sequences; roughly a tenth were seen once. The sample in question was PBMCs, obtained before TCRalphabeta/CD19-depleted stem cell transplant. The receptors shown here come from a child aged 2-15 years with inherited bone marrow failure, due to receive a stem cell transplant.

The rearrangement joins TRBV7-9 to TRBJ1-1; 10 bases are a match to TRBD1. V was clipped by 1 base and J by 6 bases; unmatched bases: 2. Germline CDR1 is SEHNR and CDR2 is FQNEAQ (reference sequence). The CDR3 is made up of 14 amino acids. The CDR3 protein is CASSLGTGGSEAFF. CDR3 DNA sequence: TGTGCCAGCAGCTTAGGGACAGGGGGATCTGAAGCTTTCTTT.

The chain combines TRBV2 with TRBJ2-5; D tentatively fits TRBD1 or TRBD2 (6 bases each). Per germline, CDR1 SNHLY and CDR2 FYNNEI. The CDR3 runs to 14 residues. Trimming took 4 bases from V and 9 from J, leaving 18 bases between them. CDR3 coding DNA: TGTGCCAGCAGTGTAGGAGGCACGGGGGCGCCCCAGTACTTC. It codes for CASSVGGTGAPQYF.

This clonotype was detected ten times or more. The CDR3 nucleotides are TGCAGCGTTGGGGGGCCTACAGCCAAAAACATTCAGTACTTC. Protein: CSVGGPTAKNIQYF. This sequence joins TRBV29-1 and TRBJ2-4; D possibly corresponds to TRBD1 (6 bases). V was trimmed by 4 bases and J by 0 bases, leaving 10 bases between them. This CDR3 spans 14 amino acids. Germline V gene sequence: CDR1 SQVTM, CDR2 ANQGSEA. Using reference TRBV29-1 and TRBJ2-4 for the parts outside the CDR3, the full variable domain is SAVISQKPSRDICQRGTSLTIQCQVDSQVTMMFWYRQQPGQSLTLIATANQGSEATYESGFVIDKFPISRPNLTFSTLTVSNMSPEDSSIYLCSVGGPTAKNIQYFGAGTRLSVL.

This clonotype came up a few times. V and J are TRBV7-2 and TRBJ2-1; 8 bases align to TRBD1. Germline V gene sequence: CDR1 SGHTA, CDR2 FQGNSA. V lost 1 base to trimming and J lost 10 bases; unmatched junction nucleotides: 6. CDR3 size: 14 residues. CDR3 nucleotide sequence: TGTGCCAGCAGCTTAGAGACAGGGGTGGCAGAGCAGTTCTTC. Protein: CASSLETGVAEQFF.

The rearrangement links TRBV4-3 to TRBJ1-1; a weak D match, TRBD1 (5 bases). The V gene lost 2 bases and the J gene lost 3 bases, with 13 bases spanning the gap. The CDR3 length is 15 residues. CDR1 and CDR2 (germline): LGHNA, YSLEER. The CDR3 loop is CASSQLPEGYTEAFF. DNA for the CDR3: TGCGCCAGCAGCCAACTCCCTGAGGGGTACACTGAAGCTTTCTTT.

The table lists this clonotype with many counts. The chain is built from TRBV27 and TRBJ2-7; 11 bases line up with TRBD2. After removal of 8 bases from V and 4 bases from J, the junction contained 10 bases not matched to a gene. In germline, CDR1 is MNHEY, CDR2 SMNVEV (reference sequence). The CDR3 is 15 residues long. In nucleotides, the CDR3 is TGTGCCAGCGGACCAGGAACTAGCGGGAGTTACGAGCAGTACTTC. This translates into CASGPGTSGSYEQYF.

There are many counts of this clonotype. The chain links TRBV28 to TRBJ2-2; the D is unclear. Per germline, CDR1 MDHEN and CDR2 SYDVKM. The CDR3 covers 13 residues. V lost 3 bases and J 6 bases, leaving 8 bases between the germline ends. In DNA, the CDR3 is TGTGCCAGCAGTTTTGGTTTCTCCGGGGAGCTGTTTTTT. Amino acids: CASSFGFSGELFF.

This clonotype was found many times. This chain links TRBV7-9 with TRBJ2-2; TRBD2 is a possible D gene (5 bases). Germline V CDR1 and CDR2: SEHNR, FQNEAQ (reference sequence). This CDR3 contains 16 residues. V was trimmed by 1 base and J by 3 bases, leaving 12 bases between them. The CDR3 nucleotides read TGTGCCAGCAGCTTAGGTCGGGGTACACACACCGGGGAGCTGTTTTTT. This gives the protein CASSLGRGTHTGELFF.

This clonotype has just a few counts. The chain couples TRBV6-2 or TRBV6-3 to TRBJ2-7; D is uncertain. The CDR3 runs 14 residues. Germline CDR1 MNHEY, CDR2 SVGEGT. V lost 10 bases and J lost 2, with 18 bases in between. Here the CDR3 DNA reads TGTGCCACCTACGCGACCCCGCGGCCCTACGAGCAGTACTTC. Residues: CATYATPRPYEQYF.

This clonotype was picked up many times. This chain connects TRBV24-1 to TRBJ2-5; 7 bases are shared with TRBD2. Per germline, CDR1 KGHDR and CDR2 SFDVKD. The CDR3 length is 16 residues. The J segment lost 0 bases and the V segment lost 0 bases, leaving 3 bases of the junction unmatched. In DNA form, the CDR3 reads TGTGCCACCAGTGATTTGGCGGGAGCGTACCAAGAGACCCAGTACTTC. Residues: CATSDLAGAYQETQYF.

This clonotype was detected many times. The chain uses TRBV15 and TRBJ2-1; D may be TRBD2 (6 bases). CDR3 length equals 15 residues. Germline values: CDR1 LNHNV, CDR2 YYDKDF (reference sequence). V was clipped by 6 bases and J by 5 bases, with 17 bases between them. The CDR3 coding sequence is TGTGCCACCAGGCACGGGAGAGGAACAAACAATGAGCAGTTCTTC. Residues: CATRHGRGTNNEQFF.

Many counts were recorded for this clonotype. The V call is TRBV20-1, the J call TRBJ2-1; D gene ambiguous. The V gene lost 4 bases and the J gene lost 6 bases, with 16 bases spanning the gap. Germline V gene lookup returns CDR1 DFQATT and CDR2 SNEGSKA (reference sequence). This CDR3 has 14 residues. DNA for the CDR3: TGCAGTGCTACTACTGACCGTTTGGGCAATGAGCAGTTCTTC. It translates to CSATTDRLGNEQFF.

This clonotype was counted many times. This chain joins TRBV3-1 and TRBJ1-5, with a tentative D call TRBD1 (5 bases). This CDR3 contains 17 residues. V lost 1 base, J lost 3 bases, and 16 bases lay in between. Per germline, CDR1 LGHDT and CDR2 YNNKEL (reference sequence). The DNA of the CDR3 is TGTGCCAGCAGCCAAGGGTTAAGGGGCCGCTCCAATCAGCCCCAGCATTTT. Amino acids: CASSQGLRGRSNQPQHF.

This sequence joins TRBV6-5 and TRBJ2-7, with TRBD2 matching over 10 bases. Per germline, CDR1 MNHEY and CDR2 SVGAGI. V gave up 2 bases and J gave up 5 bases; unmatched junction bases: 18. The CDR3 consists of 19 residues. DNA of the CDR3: TGTGCCAGCAGTTACCCAGGGATGCAGCGGGAGGGCCGGGTGGACGAGCAGTACTTC. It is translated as CASSYPGMQREGRVDEQYF.

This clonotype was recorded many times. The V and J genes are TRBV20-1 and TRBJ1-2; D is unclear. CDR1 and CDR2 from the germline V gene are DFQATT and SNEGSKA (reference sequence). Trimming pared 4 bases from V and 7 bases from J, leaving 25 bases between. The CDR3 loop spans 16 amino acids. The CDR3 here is CSATQSRRGVTRGYTF. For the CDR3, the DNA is TGCAGTGCTACCCAATCCCGGCGGGGTGTAACGCGTGGCTACACCTTC.

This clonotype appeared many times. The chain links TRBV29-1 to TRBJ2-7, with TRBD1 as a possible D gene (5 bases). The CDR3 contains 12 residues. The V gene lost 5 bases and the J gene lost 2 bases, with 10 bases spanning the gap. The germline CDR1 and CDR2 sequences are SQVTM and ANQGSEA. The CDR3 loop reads CSVKDTAYEQYF. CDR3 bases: TGCAGCGTTAAGGACACAGCCTACGAGCAGTACTTC.

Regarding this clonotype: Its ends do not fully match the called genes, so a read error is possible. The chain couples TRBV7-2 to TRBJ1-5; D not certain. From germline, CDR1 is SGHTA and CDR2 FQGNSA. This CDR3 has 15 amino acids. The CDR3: CASILARDGNQPQHF. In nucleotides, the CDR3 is TGTGCCAGCATCTTAGCGCGCGACGGGAATCAGCCCCAGCATTTT.

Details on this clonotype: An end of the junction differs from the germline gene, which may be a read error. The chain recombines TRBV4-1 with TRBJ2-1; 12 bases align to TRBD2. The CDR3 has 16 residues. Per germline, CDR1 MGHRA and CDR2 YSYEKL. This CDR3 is CASSLGTSGSYNGQFF. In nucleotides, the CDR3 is TGCGCCAGCAGCCTCGGGACTAGCGGGTCTTACAATGGGCAGTTCTTC.

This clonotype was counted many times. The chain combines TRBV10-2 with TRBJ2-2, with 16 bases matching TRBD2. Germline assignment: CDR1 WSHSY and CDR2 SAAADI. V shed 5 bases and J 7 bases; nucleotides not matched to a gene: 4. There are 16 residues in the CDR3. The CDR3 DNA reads TGCGCCAGCAGTCTGGGACTAGCGGGAGGGGTCGGGGAGCTGTTTTTT. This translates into CASSLGLAGGVGELFF.

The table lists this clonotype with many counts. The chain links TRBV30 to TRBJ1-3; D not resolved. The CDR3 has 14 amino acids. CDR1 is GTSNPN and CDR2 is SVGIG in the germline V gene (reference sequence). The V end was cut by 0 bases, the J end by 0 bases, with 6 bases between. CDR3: CAWSVGSSGNTIYF. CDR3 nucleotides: TGTGCCTGGAGTGTAGGTAGCTCTGGAAACACCATATATTTT. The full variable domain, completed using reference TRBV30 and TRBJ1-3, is SQTIHQWPATLVQPVGSPLSLECTVEGTSNPNLYWYRQAAGRGLQLLFYSVGIGQISSEVPQNLSASRPQDRQFILSSKKLLLSDSGFYLCAWSVGSSGNTIYFGEGSWLTVV.

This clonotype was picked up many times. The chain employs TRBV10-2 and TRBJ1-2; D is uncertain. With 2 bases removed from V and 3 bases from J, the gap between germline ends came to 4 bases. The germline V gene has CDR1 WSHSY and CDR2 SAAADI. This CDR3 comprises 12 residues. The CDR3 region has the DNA TGCGCCAGCAGTGAGGGAGACTATGGCTACACCTTC. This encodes CASSEGDYGYTF.

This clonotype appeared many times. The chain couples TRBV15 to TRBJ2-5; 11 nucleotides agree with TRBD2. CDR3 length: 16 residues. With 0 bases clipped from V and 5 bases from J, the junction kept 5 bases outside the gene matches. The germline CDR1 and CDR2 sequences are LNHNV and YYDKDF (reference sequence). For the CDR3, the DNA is TGTGCCACCAGCAGAGATTGGGTAGCGGGAGGGGAGACCCAGTACTTC. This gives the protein CATSRDWVAGGETQYF.

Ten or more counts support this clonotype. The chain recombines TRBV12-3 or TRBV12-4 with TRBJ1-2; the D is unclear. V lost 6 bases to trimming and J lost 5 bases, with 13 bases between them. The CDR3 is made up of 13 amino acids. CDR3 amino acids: CASSVAGIYGYTF. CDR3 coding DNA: TGTGCCAGCAGCGTGGCCGGGATATATGGCTACACCTTC.

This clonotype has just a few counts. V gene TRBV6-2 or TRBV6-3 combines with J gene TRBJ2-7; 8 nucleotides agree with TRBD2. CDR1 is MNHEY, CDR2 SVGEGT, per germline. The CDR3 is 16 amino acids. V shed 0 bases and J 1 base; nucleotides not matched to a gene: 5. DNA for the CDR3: TGTGCCAGCAGTTACTCGGAGCGGGAGCCTTCCTACGAGCAGTACTTC. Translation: CASSYSEREPSYEQYF.

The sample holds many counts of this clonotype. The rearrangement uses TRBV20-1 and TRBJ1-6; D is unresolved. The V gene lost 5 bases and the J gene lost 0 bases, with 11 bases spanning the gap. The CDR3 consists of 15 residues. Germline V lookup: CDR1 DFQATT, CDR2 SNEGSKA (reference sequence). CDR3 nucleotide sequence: TGCAGTGCTGCTCGCCCGAGCTCCTATAATTCACCCCTCCACTTT. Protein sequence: CSAARPSSYNSPLHF.

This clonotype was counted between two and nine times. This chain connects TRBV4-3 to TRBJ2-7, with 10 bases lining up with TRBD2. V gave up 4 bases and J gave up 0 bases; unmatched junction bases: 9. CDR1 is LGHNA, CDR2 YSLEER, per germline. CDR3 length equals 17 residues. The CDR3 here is CASSRWGSGRASYEQYF. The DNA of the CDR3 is TGCGCCAGCAGCCGATGGGGGAGCGGGAGGGCCTCCTACGAGCAGTACTTC.